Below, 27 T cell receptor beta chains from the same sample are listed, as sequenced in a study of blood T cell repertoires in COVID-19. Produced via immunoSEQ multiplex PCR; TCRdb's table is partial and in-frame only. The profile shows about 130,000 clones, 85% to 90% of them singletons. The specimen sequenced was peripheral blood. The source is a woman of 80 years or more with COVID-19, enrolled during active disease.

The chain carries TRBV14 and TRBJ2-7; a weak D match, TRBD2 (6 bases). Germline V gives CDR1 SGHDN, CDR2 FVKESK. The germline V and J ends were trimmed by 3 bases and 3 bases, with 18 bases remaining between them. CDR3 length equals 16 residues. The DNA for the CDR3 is TGTGCCAGCAGCCACGTCCCGGGACTGGGCCGCTACGAGCAGTACTTC. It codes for CASSHVPGLGRYEQYF.

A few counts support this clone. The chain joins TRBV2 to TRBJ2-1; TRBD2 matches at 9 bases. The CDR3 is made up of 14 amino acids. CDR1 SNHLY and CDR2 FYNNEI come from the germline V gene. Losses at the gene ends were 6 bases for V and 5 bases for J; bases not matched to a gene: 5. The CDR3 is CASRELAGHNEQFF. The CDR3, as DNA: TGTGCCAGCAGGGAACTAGCGGGCCACAATGAGCAGTTCTTC. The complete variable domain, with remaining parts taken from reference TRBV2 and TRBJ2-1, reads EPEVTQTPSHQVTQMGQEVILRCVPISNHLYFYWYRQILGQKVEFLVSFYNNEISEKSEIFDDQFSVERPDGSNFTLKIRSTKLEDSAMYFCASRELAGHNEQFFGPGTRLTVL.

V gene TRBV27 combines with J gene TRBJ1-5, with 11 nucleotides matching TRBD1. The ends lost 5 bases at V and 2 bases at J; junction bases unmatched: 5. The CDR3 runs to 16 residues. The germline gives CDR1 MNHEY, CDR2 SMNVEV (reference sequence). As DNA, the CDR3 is TGTGCCAGCAGTCCAGGGACAGGGGGAGGCAATCAGCCCCAGCATTTT. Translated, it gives CASSPGTGGGNQPQHF.

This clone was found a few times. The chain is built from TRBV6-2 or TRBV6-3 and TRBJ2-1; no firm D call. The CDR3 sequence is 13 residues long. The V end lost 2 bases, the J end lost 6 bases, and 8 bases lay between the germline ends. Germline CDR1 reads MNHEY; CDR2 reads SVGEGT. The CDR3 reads CASSYPSANEQFF. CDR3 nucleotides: TGTGCCAGCAGTTACCCCAGCGCCAATGAGCAGTTCTTC.

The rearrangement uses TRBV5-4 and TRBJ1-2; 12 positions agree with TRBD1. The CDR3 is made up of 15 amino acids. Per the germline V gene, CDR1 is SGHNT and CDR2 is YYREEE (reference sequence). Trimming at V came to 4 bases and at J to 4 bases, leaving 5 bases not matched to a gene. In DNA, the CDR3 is TGTGCCAGCAGCACCGGGACAGGGGGCCTCTATGGCTACACCTTC. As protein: CASSTGTGGLYGYTF.

CDR3 amino acids: CASRRAGGVTDTQYF. DNA for the CDR3: TGTGCCTCCCGTCGGGCAGGGGGCGTCACAGATACGCAGTATTTT. The rearrangement links TRBV7-6 to TRBJ2-3; 8 nucleotides agree with TRBD1. CDR3 length: 15 amino acids. CDR1 and CDR2 (germline): SGHVS, FNYEAQ. With 11 bases clipped from V and 2 bases from J, the junction kept 12 bases outside the gene matches. The complete variable domain, with remaining parts taken from reference TRBV7-6 and TRBJ2-3, reads GAGVSQSPRYKVTKRGQDVALRCDPISGHVSLYWYRQALGQGPEFLTYFNYEAQQDKSGLPNDRFSAERPEGSISTLTIQRTEQRDSAMYRCASRRAGGVTDTQYFGPGTRLTVL.

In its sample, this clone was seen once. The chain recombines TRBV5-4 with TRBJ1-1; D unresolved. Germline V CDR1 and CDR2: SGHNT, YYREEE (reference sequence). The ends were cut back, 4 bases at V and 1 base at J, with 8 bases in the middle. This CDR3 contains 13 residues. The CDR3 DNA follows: TGTGCCAGCAGCCAACATCCGAACACTGAAGCTTTCTTT. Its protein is CASSQHPNTEAFF.

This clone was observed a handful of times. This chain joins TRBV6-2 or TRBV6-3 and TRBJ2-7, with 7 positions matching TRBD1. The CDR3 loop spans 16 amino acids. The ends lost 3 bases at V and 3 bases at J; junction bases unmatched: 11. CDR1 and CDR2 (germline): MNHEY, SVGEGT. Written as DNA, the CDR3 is TGTGCCAGCAGTTATATCAACCGGGACAGACGCTACGAGCAGTACTTC. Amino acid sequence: CASSYINRDRRYEQYF.

The CDR3: CASSPGGTGDNEQFF. CDR3 coding DNA: TGCGCCAGCAGCCCCGGCGGGACAGGGGACAATGAGCAGTTCTTC. The gene calls are TRBV5-1 and TRBJ2-1; TRBD1 matches at 10 bases. The CDR3 totals 15 residues. V gave up 4 bases and J gave up 5 bases; unmatched junction bases: 6. The germline V gene encodes CDR1 SGHRS and CDR2 YFSETQ.

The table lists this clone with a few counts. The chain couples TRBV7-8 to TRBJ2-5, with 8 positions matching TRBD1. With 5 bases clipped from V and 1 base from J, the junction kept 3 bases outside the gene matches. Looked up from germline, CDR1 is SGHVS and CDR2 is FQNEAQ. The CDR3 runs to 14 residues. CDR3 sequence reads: CASSITGGQETQYF. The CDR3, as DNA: TGTGCCAGCAGCATAACAGGGGGCCAAGAGACCCAGTACTTC. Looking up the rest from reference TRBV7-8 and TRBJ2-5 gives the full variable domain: GAGVSQSPRYKVAKRGQDVALRCDPISGHVSLFWYQQALGQGPEFLTYFQNEAQLDKSGLPSDRFFAERPEGSVSTLKIQRTQQEDSAVYLCASSITGGQETQYFGPGTRLLVL.

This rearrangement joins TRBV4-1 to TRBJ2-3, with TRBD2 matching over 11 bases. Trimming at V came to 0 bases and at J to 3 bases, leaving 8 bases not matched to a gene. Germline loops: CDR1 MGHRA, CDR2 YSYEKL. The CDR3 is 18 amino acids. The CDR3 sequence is CASSQELAGGKKTDTQYF. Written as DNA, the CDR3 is TGCGCCAGCAGCCAAGAGCTAGCGGGAGGAAAAAAAACAGATACGCAGTATTTT.

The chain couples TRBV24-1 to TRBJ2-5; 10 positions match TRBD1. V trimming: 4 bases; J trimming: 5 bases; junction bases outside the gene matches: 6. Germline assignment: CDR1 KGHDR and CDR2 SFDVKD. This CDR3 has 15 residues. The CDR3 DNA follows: TGTGCCACCAGTGAGGGACAGGGGCCTCTGGAGACCCAGTACTTC. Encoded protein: CATSEGQGPLETQYF.

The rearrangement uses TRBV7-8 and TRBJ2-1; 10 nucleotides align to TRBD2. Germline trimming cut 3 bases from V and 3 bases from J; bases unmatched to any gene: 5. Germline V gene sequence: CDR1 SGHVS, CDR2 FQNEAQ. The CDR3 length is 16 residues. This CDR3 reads CASSFGLAGVYNEQFF. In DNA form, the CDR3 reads TGTGCCAGCAGCTTCGGGCTAGCGGGAGTCTACAATGAGCAGTTCTTC.

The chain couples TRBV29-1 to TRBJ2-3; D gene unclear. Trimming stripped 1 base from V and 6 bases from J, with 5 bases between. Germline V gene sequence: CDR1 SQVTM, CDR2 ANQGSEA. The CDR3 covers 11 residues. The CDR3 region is CSVEAHDTQYF. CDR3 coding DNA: TGCAGCGTTGAAGCACATGATACGCAGTATTTT.

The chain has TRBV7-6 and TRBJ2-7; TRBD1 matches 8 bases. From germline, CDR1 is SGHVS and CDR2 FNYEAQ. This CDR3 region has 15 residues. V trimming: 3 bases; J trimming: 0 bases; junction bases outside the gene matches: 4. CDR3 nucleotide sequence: TGTGCCAGCAGCTTGACAGGGGACCCCTCCTACGAGCAGTACTTC. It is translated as CASSLTGDPSYEQYF. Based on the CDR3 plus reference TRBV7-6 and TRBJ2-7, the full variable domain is GAGVSQSPRYKVTKRGQDVALRCDPISGHVSLYWYRQALGQGPEFLTYFNYEAQQDKSGLPNDRFSAERPEGSISTLTIQRTEQRDSAMYRCASSLTGDPSYEQYFGPGTRLTVT.

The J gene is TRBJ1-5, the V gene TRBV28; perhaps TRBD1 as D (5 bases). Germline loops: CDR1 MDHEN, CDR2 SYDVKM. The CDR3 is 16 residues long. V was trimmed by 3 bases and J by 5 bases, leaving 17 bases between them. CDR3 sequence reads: CASSLEQGLSHQPQHF. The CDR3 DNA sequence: TGTGCCAGCAGTTTGGAGCAGGGTCTGTCCCATCAGCCCCAGCATTTT.

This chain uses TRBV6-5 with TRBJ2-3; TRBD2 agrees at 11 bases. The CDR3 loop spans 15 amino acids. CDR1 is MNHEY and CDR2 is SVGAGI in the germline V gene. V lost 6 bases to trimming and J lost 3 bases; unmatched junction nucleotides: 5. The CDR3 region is CASSLLAGETDTQYF. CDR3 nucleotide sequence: TGTGCCAGCAGCCTACTAGCGGGAGAAACAGATACGCAGTATTTT.

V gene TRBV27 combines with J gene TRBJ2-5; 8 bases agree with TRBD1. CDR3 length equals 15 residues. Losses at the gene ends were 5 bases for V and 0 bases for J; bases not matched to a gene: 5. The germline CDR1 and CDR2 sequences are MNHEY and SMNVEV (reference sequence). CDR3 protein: CASSTGGKYQETQYF. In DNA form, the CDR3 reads TGTGCCAGCAGTACAGGGGGAAAGTACCAAGAGACCCAGTACTTC.

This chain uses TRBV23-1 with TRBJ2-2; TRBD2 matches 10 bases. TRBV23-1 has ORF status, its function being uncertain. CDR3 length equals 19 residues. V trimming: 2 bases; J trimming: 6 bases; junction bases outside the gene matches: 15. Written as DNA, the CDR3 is TGCGCCAGCAGTCAACACCTAGCGGGGGAAACGAAGGGTCCCGGGGAGCTGTTTTTT. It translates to CASSQHLAGETKGPGELFF.

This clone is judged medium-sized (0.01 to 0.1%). CDR3 loop: CASSDGTVPYEQYF. The CDR3 DNA follows: TGTGCCAGCAGTGACGGGACAGTACCCTACGAGCAGTACTTC. The chain employs TRBV2 and TRBJ2-7; 7 nucleotides align to TRBD1. Germline V gives CDR1 SNHLY, CDR2 FYNNEI. V dropped 3 bases and J dropped 2; count of bases not matched to a gene: 4. This CDR3 is 14 amino acids long.

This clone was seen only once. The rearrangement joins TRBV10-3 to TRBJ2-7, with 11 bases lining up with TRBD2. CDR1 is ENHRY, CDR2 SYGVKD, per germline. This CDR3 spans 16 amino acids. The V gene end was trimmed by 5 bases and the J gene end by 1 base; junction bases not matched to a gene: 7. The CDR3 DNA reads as TGTGCCATCAGTCCGGGAGGGACTAGCGGTTCCTACGAGCAGTACTTC. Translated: CAISPGGTSGSYEQYF.

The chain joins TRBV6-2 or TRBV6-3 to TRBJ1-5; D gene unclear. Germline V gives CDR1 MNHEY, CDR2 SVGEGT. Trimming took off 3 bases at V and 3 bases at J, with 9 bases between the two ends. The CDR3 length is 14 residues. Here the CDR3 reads CASSYKLYNQPQHF. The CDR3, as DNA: TGTGCCAGCAGTTATAAGCTTTACAATCAGCCCCAGCATTTT.

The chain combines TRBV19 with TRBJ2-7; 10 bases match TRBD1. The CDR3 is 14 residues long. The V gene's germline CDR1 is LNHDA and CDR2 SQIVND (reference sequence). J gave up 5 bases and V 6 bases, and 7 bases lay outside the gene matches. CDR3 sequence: CASSRDRGYNEQYF. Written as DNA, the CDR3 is TGTGCCAGTAGCCGGGACAGGGGCTACAACGAGCAGTACTTC.

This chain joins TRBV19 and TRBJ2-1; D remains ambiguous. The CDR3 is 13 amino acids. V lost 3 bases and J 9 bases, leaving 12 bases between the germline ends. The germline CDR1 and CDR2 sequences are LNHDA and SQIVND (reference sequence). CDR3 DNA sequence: TGTGCCAGTAGTATTTCCCCCTCGGGTGAGCAGTTCTTC. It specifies CASSISPSGEQFF.

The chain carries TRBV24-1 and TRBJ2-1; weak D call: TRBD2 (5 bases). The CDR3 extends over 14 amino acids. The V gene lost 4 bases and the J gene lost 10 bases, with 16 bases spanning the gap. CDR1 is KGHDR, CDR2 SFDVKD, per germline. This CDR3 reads CATSEKASISEQFF. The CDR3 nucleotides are TGTGCCACCAGTGAAAAGGCTAGCATCTCAGAGCAGTTCTTC.

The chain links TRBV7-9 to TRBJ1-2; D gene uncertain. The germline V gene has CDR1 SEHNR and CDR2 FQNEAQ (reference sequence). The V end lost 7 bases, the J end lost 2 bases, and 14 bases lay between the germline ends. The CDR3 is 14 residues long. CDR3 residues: CASTESGGNYGYTF. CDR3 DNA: TGTGCCAGCACCGAGTCAGGAGGAAACTATGGCTACACCTTC. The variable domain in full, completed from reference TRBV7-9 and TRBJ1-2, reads DTGVSQNPRHKITKRGQNVTFRCDPISEHNRLYWYRQTLGQGPEFLTYFQNEAQLEKSRLLSDRFSAERPKGSFSTLEIQRTEQGDSAMYLCASTESGGNYGYTFGSGTRLTVV.

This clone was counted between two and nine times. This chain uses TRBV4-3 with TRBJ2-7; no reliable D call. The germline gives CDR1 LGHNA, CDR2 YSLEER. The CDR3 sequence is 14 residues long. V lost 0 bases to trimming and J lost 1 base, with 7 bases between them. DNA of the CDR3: TGCGCCAGCAGCCAAGATTGGCAATCCTACGAGCAGTACTTC. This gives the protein CASSQDWQSYEQYF.